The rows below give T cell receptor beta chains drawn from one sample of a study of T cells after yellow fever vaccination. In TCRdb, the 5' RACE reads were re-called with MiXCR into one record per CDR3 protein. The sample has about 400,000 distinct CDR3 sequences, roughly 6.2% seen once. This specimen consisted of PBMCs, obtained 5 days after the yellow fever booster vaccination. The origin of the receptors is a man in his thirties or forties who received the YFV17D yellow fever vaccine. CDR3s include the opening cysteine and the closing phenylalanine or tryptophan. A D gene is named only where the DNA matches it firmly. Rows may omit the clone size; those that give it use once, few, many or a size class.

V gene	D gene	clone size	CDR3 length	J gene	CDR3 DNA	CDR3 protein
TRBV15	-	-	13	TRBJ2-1	TGTGCCACCAGCCGGACTGGAGAAGCAGAGCAGTTCTTC	CATSRTGEAEQFF
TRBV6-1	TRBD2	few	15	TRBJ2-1	TGTGCCAGCAAAATCGGGACTAGCGGGACGAATGAGCAGTTCTTC	CASKIGTSGTNEQFF
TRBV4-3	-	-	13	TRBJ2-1	TGCGCCAGCAGCCAAAAATTGGGCAATGAGCAGTTCTTC	CASSQKLGNEQFF
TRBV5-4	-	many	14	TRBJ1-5	TGTGCCAGCAGCCGGGCGGGGGGGAGAGGGCCCCAGCATTTT	CASSRAGGRGPQHF
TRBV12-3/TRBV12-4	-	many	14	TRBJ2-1	TGTGCCAGCAGTTTTTCCGGGAGAGAGAATGAGCAGTTCTTC	CASSFSGRENEQFF
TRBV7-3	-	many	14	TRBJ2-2	TGTGCCAGCAGCCGCTACCCCCAAAGCGGGGAGCTGTTTTTT	CASSRYPQSGELFF
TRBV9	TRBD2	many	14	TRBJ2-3	TGTGCCAGCAGCACCCGGACTAGCGGGAGGGAGCAGTATTTT	CASSTRTSGREQYF
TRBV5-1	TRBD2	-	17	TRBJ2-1	TGCGCCAGCAGCTTAACTCCGACTAGCGGGAGGCACAATGAGCTGTTCTTC	CASSLTPTSGRHNELFF
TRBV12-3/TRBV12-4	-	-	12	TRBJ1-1	TGTGCCAGCAGTTTAGGTGCTTTTGAAGCTTTCTTT	CASSLGAFEAFF
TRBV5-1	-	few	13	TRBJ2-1	TGCGCCAGCAGCTACCAATCCTACAATGAGCAGTTCTTC	CASSYQSYNEQFF
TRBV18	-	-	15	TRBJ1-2	TGTGCCAGCTCGCCCACAGGGTTGTGGAACTATGGCTACACCTTC	CASSPTGLWNYGYTF
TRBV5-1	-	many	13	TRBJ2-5	TGCGCCAGCAGCCGGCAGGACCAAGAGACCCAGTACTTC	CASSRQDQETQYF
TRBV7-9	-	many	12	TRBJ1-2	TGTGCCAGCTCAACGGAGCACTATGGCTACACCTTC	CASSTEHYGYTF
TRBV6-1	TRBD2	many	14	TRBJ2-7	TGTGCCAGCAGTGAGGGGACTAGCAGGTACGAGCAGTACTTC	CASSEGTSRYEQYF
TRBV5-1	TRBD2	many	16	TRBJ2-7	TGCGCCAGCAGCTTGGTCGCGACTAGCGGGAGCTACGAGCAGTACTTC	CASSLVATSGSYEQYF
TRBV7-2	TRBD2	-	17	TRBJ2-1	TGTGCCAGCAATCCCCGTGGGGCGGCTAGCGGGAAAGGTGAGCAGTTCTTC	CASNPRGAASGKGEQFF
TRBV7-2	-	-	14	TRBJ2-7	TGTGCCAGCAGCTTCTCTTCCGCTCGGTCCGAGCAGTACTTC	CASSFSSARSEQYF
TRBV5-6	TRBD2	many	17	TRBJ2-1	TGTGCCAGCAGCGGACTAGCGGGAGGGCCGGGGTACAATGAGCAGTTCTTC	CASSGLAGGPGYNEQFF
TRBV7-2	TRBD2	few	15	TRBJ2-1	TGTGCCAGCAGCTTAGCTAGCGGGGGCTACAATGAGCAGTTCTTC	CASSLASGGYNEQFF
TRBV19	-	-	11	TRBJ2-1	TGTGCCAGTCCCCTTAGGGCCGCGAAGTTCTTC	CASPLRAAKFF
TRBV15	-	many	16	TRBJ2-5	TGTGCCACCAGCAGACGGACAGCCCTCCTCCCGGAGACCCAGTACTTC	CATSRRTALLPETQYF
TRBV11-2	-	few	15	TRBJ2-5	TGTGCCAGCAGCAGACCCGGGGCCCAGGGGGAGACCCAGTACTTC	CASSRPGAQGETQYF
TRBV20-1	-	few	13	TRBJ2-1	TGCAGCTGCGGGGAGGGGGCGCGAAATGAGCAGTTCTTC	CSCGEGARNEQFF
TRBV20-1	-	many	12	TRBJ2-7	TGCAGTGCTAGAGAACAGAACTACGAGCAGTACTTC	CSAREQNYEQYF
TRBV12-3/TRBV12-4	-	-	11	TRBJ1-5	TGTGCCAGCAGAGGTGAGGGTCCCCAGCATTTT	CASRGEGPQHF
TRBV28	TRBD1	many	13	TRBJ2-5	TGTGCCAGCAGTCGCGGACAGGAAGAGACCCAGTACTTC	CASSRGQEETQYF
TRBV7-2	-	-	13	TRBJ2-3	TGTGCCAGCAGCCGGGTAGGGGGTGATACGCAGTATTTT	CASSRVGGDTQYF
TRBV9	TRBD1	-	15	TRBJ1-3	TGTGCCAGCAGCGAAGGGGGACAGCTTCGAAACACCATATATTTT	CASSEGGQLRNTIYF
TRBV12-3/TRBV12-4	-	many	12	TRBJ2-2	TGTGCCAGCAGCTATAGCGCGGGGGAGCTGTTTTTT	CASSYSAGELFF
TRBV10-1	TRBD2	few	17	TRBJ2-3	TGCGCCAGCAGTGATACTAGCGGGAGTTGGGGCACAGATACGCAGTATTTT	CASSDTSGSWGTDTQYF
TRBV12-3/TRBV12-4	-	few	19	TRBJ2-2	TGTGCCAGCGCAGCAATCCGGCACCGCCGGAGTAAGAACACCGGGGAGCTGTTTTTT	CASAAIRHRRSKNTGELFF
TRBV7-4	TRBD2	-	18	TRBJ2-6	TGTGCCTGCAGTCCCAAGGGACTAGCTCCCTCTGGGGCCAACGTCCTGACTTTC	CACSPKGLAPSGANVLTF
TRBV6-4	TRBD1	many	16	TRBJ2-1	TGTGCCAGCAAGGTGGAAGGGGGCTCAACCTACAATGAGCAGTTCTTC	CASKVEGGSTYNEQFF
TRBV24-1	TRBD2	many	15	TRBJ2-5	TGTGCCACCAGTGAGAGCGGGAGAAACCAAGAGACCCAGTACTTC	CATSESGRNQETQYF
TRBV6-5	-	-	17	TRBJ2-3	TGTGCCAGCAGTTACAGCGGGCTAGCTGGGGTGACAGATACGCAGTATTTT	CASSYSGLAGVTDTQYF
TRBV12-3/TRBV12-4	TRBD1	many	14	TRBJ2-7	TGCGCCAGCAGCTTAGGGACAGGAGCCTACGAGCAGTACTTC	CASSLGTGAYEQYF
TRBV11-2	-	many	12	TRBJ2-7	TGTGCCAGCAGCTCCGCCCGGTTTGAGCAGTACTTC	CASSSARFEQYF
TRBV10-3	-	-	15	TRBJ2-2	TGTGCCACCAACGCGGCGGGATTGAACACCGGGGAGCTGTTTTTT	CATNAAGLNTGELFF
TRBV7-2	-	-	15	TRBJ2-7	TGTGCCAGCAGCCCCGCACGGGACGACGGCTACGAGCAGTACTTC	CASSPARDDGYEQYF
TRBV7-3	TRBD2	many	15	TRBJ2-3	TGTGCCAGCAGAGAGGGACTAGCCATCACAGATACGCAGTATTTT	CASREGLAITDTQYF